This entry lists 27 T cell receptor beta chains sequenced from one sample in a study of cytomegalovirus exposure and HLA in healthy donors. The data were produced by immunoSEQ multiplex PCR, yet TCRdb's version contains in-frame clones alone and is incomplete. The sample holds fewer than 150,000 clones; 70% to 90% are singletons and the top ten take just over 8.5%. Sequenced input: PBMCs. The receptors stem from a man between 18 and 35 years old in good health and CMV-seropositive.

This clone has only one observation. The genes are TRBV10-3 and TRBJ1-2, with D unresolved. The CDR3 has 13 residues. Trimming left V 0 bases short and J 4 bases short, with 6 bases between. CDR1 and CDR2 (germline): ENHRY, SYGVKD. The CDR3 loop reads CAISESAVYGYTF. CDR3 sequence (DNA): TGTGCCATCAGTGAGTCGGCAGTCTATGGCTACACCTTC.

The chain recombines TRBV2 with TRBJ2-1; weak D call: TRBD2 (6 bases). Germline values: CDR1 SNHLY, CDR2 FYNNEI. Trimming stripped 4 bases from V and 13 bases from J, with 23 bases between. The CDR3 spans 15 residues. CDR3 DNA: TGTGCCAGCAGTGGGGGGGTTGGTGCCCTAGGGTTTCAGTTCTTC. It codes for CASSGGVGALGFQFF.

CDR3 residues: CSASLGETQYF. The CDR3 coding sequence is TGCAGTGCTAGTCTCGGAGAGACCCAGTACTTC. This chain uses TRBV20-1 with TRBJ2-5; D gene uncertain. This CDR3 region has 11 residues. V lost 3 bases to trimming and J lost 4 bases, with 6 bases between them. Germline V gives CDR1 DFQATT, CDR2 SNEGSKA (reference sequence).

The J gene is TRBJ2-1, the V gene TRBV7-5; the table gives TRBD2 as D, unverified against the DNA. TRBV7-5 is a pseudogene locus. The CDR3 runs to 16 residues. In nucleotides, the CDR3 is TGTGTCAGAAGCTTAACCCTAGCGGGCGTTTACAATGAGCAGTTCTTC. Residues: CVRSLTLAGVYNEQFF.

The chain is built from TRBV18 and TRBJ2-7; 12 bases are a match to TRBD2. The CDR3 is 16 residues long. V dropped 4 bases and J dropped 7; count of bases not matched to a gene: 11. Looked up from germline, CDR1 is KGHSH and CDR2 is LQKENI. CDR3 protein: CASSRRTTSGREEQYF. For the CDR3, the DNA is TGTGCCAGCTCACGACGGACGACTAGCGGGAGAGAAGAGCAGTACTTC.

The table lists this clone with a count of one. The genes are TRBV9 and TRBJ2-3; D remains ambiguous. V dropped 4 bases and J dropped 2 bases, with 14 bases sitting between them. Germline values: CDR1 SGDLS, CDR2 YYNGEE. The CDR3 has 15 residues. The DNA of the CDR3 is TGTGCCAGCAGCACTACGTCCCATCCCACAGATACGCAGTATTTT. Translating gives CASSTTSHPTDTQYF.

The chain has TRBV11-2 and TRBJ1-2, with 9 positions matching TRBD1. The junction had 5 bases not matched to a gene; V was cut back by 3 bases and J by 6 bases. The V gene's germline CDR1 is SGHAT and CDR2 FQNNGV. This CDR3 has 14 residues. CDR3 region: CASSFSDRGDGYTF. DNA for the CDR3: TGTGCCAGCAGCTTCTCGGACAGGGGAGATGGCTACACCTTC.

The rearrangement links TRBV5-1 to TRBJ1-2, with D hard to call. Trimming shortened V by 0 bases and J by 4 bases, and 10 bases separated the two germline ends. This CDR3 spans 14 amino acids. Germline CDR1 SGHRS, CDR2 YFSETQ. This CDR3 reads CASSLDGQFYGYTF. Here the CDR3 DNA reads TGCGCCAGCAGCTTGGATGGGCAGTTCTATGGCTACACCTTC.

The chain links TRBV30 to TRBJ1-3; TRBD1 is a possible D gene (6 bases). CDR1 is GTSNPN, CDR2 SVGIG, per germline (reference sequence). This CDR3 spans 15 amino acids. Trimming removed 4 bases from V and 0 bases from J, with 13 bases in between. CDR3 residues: CAWTGGHASGNTIYF. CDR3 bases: TGTGCCTGGACGGGGGGCCATGCCTCTGGAAACACCATATATTTT.

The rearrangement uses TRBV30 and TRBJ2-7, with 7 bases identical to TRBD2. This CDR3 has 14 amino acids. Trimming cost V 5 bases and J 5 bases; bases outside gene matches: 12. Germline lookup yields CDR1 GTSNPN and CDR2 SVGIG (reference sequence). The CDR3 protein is CAWGEGFGPHEQYF. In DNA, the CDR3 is TGTGCCTGGGGGGAGGGATTTGGGCCTCACGAGCAGTACTTC. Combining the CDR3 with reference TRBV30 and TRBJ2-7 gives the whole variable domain SQTIHQWPATLVQPVGSPLSLECTVEGTSNPNLYWYRQAAGRGLQLLFYSVGIGQISSEVPQNLSASRPQDRQFILSSKKLLLSDSGFYLCAWGEGFGPHEQYFGPGTRLTVT.

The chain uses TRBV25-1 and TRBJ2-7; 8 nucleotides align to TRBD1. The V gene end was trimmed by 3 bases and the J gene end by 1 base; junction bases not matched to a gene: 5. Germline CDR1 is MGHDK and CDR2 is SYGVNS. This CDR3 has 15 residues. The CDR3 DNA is TGTGCCAGCAGTGATTGGGGACAGGCTTCCTACGAGCAGTACTTC. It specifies CASSDWGQASYEQYF.

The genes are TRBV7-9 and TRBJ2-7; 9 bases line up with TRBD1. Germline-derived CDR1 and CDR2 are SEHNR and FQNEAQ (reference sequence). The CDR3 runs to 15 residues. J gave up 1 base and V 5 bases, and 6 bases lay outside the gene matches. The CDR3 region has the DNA TGTGCCAGCAGCCCCCCTGGACAGGGGTCCTACGAGCAGTACTTC. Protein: CASSPPGQGSYEQYF. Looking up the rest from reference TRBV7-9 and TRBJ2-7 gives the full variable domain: DTGVSQNPRHKITKRGQNVTFRCDPISEHNRLYWYRQTLGQGPEFLTYFQNEAQLEKSRLLSDRFSAERPKGSFSTLEIQRTEQGDSAMYLCASSPPGQGSYEQYFGPGTRLTVT.

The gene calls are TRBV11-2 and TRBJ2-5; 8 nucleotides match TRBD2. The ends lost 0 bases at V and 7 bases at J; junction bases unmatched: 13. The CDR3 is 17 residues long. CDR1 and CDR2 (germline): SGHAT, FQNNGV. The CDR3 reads CASSLDASGGPPGTQYF. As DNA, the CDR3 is TGTGCCAGCAGCTTAGATGCGTCGGGGGGGCCTCCAGGGACCCAGTACTTC.

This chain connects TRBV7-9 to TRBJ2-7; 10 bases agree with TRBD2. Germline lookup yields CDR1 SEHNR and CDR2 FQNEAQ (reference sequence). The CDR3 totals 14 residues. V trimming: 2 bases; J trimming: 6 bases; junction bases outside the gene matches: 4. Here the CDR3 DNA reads TGTGCCAGCAGCTTACTAGCGGGGGTAGGCGAGCAGTACTTC. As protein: CASSLLAGVGEQYF. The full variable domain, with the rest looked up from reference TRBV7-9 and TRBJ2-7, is DTGVSQNPRHKITKRGQNVTFRCDPISEHNRLYWYRQTLGQGPEFLTYFQNEAQLEKSRLLSDRFSAERPKGSFSTLEIQRTEQGDSAMYLCASSLLAGVGEQYFGPGTRLTVT.

The CDR3 sequence: CATSRDETGGYEQYF. In DNA form, the CDR3 reads TGTGCCACCAGCAGAGATGAGACAGGGGGCTACGAGCAGTACTTC. The genes are TRBV15 and TRBJ2-7; 9 nucleotides align to TRBD1. From germline, CDR1 is LNHNV and CDR2 YYDKDF (reference sequence). V lost 0 bases, J lost 3 bases, and 3 bases stayed unmatched. The CDR3 runs to 15 residues.

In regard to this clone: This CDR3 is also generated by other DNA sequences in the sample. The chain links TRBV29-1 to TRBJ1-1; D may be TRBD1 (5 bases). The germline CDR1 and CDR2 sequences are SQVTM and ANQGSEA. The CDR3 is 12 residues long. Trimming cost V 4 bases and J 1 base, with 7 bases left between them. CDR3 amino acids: CSVGGGNTEAFF. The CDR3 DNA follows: TGCAGCGTTGGGGGGGGGAACACTGAAGCTTTCTTT.

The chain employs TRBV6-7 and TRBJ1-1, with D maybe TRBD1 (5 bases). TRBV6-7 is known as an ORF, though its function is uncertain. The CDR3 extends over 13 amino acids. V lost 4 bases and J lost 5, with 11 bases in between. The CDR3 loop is CASSLWGGTEAFF. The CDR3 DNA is TGTGCCAGCAGTTTGTGGGGGGGGACTGAAGCTTTCTTT.

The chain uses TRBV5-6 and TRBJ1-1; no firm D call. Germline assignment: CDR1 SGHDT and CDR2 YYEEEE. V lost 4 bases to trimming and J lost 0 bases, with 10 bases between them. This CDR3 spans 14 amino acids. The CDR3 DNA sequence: TGTGCCAGCAGCAGAGGAGGGCTGAACACTGAAGCTTTCTTT. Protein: CASSRGGLNTEAFF.

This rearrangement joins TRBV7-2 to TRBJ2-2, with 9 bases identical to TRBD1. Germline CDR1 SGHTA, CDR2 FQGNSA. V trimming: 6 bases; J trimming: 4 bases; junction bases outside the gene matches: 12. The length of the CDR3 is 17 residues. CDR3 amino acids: CASSPRRGTGPTGELFF. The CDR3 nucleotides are TGTGCCAGCAGTCCCCGGCGTGGGACAGGGCCCACCGGGGAGCTGTTTTTT. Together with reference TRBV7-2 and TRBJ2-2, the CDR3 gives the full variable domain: GAGVSQSPSNKVTEKGKDVELRCDPISGHTALYWYRQSLGQGLEFLIYFQGNSAPDKSGLPSDRFSAERTGGSVSTLTIQRTQQEDSAVYLCASSPRRGTGPTGELFFGEGSRLTVL.

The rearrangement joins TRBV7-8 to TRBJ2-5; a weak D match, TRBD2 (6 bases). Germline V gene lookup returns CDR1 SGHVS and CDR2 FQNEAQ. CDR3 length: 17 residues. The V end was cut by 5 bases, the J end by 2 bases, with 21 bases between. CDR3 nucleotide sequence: TGTGCCAGCAGCCCGAGGGAGGTCGGCAGGTCTCAAGAGACCCAGTACTTC. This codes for CASSPREVGRSQETQYF.

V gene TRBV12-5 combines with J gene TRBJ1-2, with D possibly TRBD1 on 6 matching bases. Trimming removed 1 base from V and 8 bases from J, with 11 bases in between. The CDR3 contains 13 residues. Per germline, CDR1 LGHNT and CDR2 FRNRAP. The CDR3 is CASGLDRDTGYTF. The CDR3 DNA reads TGTGCTAGTGGTTTGGACCGGGACACAGGCTACACCTTC.

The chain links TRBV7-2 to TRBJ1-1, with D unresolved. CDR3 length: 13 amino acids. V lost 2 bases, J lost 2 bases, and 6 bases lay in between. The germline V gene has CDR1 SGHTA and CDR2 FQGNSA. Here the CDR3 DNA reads TGTGCCAGCAGCTTATCGGGTAACACTGAAGCTTTCTTT. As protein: CASSLSGNTEAFF.

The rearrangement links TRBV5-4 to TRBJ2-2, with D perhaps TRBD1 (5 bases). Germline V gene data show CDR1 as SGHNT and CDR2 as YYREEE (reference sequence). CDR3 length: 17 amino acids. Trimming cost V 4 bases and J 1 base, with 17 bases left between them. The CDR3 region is CASSRRSDRQNTGELFF. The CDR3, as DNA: TGTGCCAGCAGCCGAAGATCCGACAGACAGAACACCGGGGAGCTGTTTTTT. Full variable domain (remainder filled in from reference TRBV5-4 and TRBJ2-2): ETGVTQSPTHLIKTRGQQVTLRCSSQSGHNTVSWYQQALGQGPQFIFQYYREEENGRGNFPPRFSGLQFPNYSSELNVNALELDDSALYLCASSRRSDRQNTGELFFGEGSRLTVL.

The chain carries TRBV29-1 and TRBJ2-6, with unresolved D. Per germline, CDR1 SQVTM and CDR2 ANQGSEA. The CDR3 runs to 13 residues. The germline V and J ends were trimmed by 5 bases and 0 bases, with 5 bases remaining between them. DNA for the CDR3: TGCAGCGTTTATATCTCTGGGGCCAACGTCCTGACTTTC. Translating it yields CSVYISGANVLTF.

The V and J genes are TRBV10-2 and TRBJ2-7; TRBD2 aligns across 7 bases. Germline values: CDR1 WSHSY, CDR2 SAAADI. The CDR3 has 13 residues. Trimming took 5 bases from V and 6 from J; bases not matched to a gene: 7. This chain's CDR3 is CASSPGTNREQYF. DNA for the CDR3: TGCGCCAGCAGTCCCGGGACTAATCGCGAGCAGTACTTC.

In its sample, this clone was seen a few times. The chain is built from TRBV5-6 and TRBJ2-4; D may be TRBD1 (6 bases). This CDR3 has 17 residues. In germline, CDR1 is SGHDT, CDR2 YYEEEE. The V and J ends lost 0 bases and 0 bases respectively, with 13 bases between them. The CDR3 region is CASSLGGQRLAKNIQYF. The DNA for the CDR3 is TGTGCCAGCAGCTTGGGGGGGCAGAGACTAGCCAAAAACATTCAGTACTTC.

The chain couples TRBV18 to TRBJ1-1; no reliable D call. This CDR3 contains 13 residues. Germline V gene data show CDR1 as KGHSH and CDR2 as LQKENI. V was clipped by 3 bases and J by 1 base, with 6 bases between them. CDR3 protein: CASSPMRNTEAFF. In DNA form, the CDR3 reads TGTGCCAGCTCACCCATGAGGAACACTGAAGCTTTCTTT. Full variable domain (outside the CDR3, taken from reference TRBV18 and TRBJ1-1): NAGVMQNPRHLVRRRGQEARLRCSPMKGHSHVYWYRQLPEEGLKFMVYLQKENIIDESGMPKERFSAEFPKEGPSILRIQQVVRGDSAAYFCASSPMRNTEAFFGQGTRLTVV.